This TCR beta chain was captured in a study of T cells after yellow fever vaccination. The CDR3 length is 15 residues. Germline CDR1 reads MNHEY; CDR2 reads SMNVEV (reference sequence). Trimming removed 0 bases from V and 5 bases from J; junction bases left unmatched: 1. Details on this clonotype: Its antigen is not known.

TCRdb reprocessed the 5' RACE reads via MiXCR and lists one record per CDR3 protein. The repertoire consists of 120,000 or so distinct CDR3 sequences, with 12% to 15% occurring once and the leading ten covering roughly 41%. Study outcomes and limitations: Abundant clonotypes from the bulk population could have been carried over as contaminants into FACS-sorted repertoires. Boosting was followed by the reappearance of most primary-vaccination clones (approximately 97% CD4, around 90% CD8).

This receptor was obtained from a man aged 18 to 30 who received the YFV17D yellow fever vaccine. The sample consisted of CD8+ T cells sorted from PBMCs, taken 5 days after the yellow fever booster vaccination. This chain connects TRBV27 to TRBJ1-4, with 9 nucleotides matching TRBD1. Here the CDR3 reads CASSLSGTGNEKLFF. CDR3 in DNA: TGTGCCAGCAGTTTATCGGGGACAGGGAATGAAAAACTGTTTTTT.